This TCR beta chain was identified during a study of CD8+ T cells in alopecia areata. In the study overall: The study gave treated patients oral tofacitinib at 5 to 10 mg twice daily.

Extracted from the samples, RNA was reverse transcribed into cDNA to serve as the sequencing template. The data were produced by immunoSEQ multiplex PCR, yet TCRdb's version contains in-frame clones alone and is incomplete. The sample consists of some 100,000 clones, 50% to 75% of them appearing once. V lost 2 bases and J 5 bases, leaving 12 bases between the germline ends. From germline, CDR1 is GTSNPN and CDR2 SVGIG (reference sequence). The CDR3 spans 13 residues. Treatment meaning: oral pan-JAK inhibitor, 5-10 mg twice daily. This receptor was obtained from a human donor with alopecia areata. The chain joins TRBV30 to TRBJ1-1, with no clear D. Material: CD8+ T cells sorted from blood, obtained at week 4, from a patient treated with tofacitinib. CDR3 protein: CAWSRTDWTEAFF. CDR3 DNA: TGTGCCTGGAGTCGGACCGATTGGACTGAAGCTTTCTTT.